Below, 23 T cell receptor beta chains from the same sample are listed, as sequenced in a study of cytomegalovirus exposure and HLA in healthy donors. Assay used: immunoSEQ multiplex PCR; TCRdb lists only in-frame clones, some missing. This repertoire shows 350,000 or so clones, approximately 90% found once; its top ten account for approximately 0.84%. The sequenced sample was PBMCs. These TCRs come from a young woman in good health and CMV-seronegative.

The chain couples TRBV4-2 to TRBJ1-4; a possible D gene is TRBD1 (5 bases). V was cut by 6 bases and J by 1 base, with 18 bases left in between. Germline V gene lookup returns CDR1 LGHNA and CDR2 YNFKEQ. The CDR3 consists of 17 residues. The CDR3 loop is CASRWQGGVKTNEKLFF. The CDR3 DNA follows: TGTGCCAGCAGGTGGCAGGGAGGTGTGAAAACTAATGAAAAACTGTTTTTT.

The table lists this clone with a count of one. Distinct nucleotide sequences in the sample also encode this CDR3. The rearrangement links TRBV10-3 to TRBJ2-3, with D unclear. The CDR3 length is 11 residues. Germline CDR1 ENHRY, CDR2 SYGVKD. The germline V and J ends were trimmed by 6 bases and 6 bases, with 7 bases remaining between them. The CDR3 region has the DNA TGTGCCATCAGGTACATGGATACGCAGTATTTT. Its translation: CAIRYMDTQYF.

The chain links TRBV7-2 to TRBJ2-1, with 7 bases that match TRBD2. The CDR3 extends over 12 amino acids. CDR1 is SGHTA and CDR2 is FQGNSA in the germline V gene. After removal of 8 bases from V and 7 bases from J, the junction contained 5 bases not matched to a gene. The CDR3 region has the DNA TGTGCCAGCCGGGAGGTGGGGAATGAGCAGTTCTTC. Translating gives CASREVGNEQFF.

The V gene is TRBV9, the J gene TRBJ1-1, with D possibly matching TRBD1 (5 bases). The germline gives CDR1 SGDLS, CDR2 YYNGEE. V lost 0 bases, J lost 0 bases, and 9 bases lay in between. The CDR3 is made up of 15 amino acids. This CDR3 reads CASSVGGSLNTEAFF. The DNA of the CDR3 is TGTGCCAGCAGCGTAGGGGGCAGCCTGAACACTGAAGCTTTCTTT.

The chain combines TRBV7-2 with TRBJ2-7; 11 positions agree with TRBD1. The CDR3 is made up of 16 amino acids. Trimming cost V 5 bases and J 4 bases; bases outside gene matches: 10. Germline CDR1 is SGHTA and CDR2 is FQGNSA. This chain's CDR3 is CASSPGQGVTPYEQYF. CDR3 DNA: TGTGCCAGCAGCCCGGGACAGGGGGTAACGCCTTACGAGCAGTACTTC.

The chain employs TRBV29-1 and TRBJ1-1; a weak D match, TRBD1 (6 bases). In germline, CDR1 is SQVTM, CDR2 ANQGSEA. The V end was cut by 0 bases, the J end by 0 bases, with 8 bases between. CDR3 size: 14 residues. The chain's CDR3 is CSVEDRQVNTEAFF. In nucleotides, the CDR3 is TGCAGCGTTGAAGATCGACAGGTGAACACTGAAGCTTTCTTT.

The chain has TRBV6-4 and TRBJ2-1; the match to TRBD1 covers 7 bases. Germline loops: CDR1 MRHNA, CDR2 SNTAGT. There are 13 residues in the CDR3. J gave up 10 bases and V 6 bases, and 9 bases lay outside the gene matches. The CDR3 loop reads CASRPQTGDEQFF. DNA for the CDR3: TGTGCCAGCAGACCACAAACAGGGGACGAGCAGTTCTTC.

This clone appeared a few times. The chain carries TRBV27 and TRBJ1-1; tentatively, D is TRBD1 (6 bases). The germline CDR1 and CDR2 sequences are MNHEY and SMNVEV (reference sequence). The CDR3 is 13 residues long. Trimming pared 5 bases from V and 6 bases from J, leaving 13 bases between. Here the CDR3 DNA reads TGTGCCAGCAGTCCGGGGGGCTCGTCTGAAGCTTTCTTT. It is translated as CASSPGGSSEAFF.

This clone has just one count. The chain has TRBV28 and TRBJ1-1; weak D call: TRBD1 (5 bases). The CDR3 runs to 16 residues. With 5 bases removed from V and 5 bases from J, the gap between germline ends came to 21 bases. CDR1 and CDR2 (germline): MDHEN, SYDVKM. The CDR3 region has the DNA TGTGCCAGCAGTGCCGCTTTCGGGCAGGGTGGTACTGAAGCTTTCTTT. Translation: CASSAAFGQGGTEAFF.

The gene calls are TRBV19 and TRBJ2-7, with 10 bases lining up with TRBD1. V lost 5 bases to trimming and J lost 4 bases; unmatched junction nucleotides: 5. Germline values: CDR1 LNHDA, CDR2 SQIVND (reference sequence). CDR3 length: 14 residues. CDR3: CASSAGTGAYEQYF. CDR3 in DNA: TGTGCCAGTAGTGCCGGGACAGGGGCTTACGAGCAGTACTTC. Combining the CDR3 with reference TRBV19 and TRBJ2-7 gives the whole variable domain DGGITQSPKYLFRKEGQNVTLSCEQNLNHDAMYWYRQDPGQGLRLIYYSQIVNDFQKGDIAEGYSVSREKKESFPLTVTSAQKNPTAFYLCASSAGTGAYEQYFGPGTRLTVT.

This sequence joins TRBV7-9 and TRBJ2-2, with 7 bases aligning to TRBD1. The CDR3 loop spans 16 amino acids. Germline CDR1 is SEHNR and CDR2 is FQNEAQ (reference sequence). V shed 4 bases and J 3 bases; nucleotides not matched to a gene: 8. The CDR3 DNA reads as TGTGCCAGCAGCTATGGGACAGCCCCGGACACCGGGGAGCTGTTTTTT. It codes for CASSYGTAPDTGELFF.

The rearrangement uses TRBV6-5 and TRBJ2-5; 9 bases are a match to TRBD1. This CDR3 has 14 amino acids. V trimming: 6 bases; J trimming: 5 bases; junction bases outside the gene matches: 7. Germline V gene sequence: CDR1 MNHEY, CDR2 SVGAGI. The CDR3 region has the DNA TGTGCCAGCAGCGCACAGGGGGCTCGGGAGACCCAGTACTTC. This codes for CASSAQGARETQYF.

V usage is TRBV12-5 and J usage is TRBJ2-7; D is perhaps TRBD1 (5 bases). Looked up from germline, CDR1 is LGHNT and CDR2 is FRNRAP. The CDR3 runs to 13 residues. Between the trimmed V and J ends, which lost 3 bases and 1 base, there was a span of 7 bases. The CDR3 spells CASGFTGSYEQYF. The CDR3 bases are TGTGCTAGTGGTTTTACAGGATCCTACGAGCAGTACTTC.

This clone was seen more than once but under ten times. J is TRBJ1-5 and V is TRBV27; D gene uncertain. The CDR3 covers 14 residues. Trimming removed 2 bases from V and 4 bases from J, with 9 bases in between. Germline V lookup: CDR1 MNHEY, CDR2 SMNVEV (reference sequence). As DNA, the CDR3 is TGTGCCAGCAGTTTAGGGCTATGGAATCAGCCCCAGCATTTT. It encodes CASSLGLWNQPQHF.

This rearrangement joins TRBV5-4 to TRBJ2-2, with TRBD1 matching 8 bases. The V gene's germline CDR1 is SGHNT and CDR2 YYREEE (reference sequence). This CDR3 comprises 15 residues. V shed 5 bases and J 0 bases; nucleotides not matched to a gene: 3. In DNA, the CDR3 is TGTGCCAGCAGTCAGGACAGGGCGAACACCGGGGAGCTGTTTTTT. It translates to CASSQDRANTGELFF.

The chain links TRBV27 to TRBJ1-5; D unclear. This CDR3 is 14 amino acids long. The V end was cut by 6 bases, the J end by 0 bases, with 9 bases between. Germline V gene data show CDR1 as MNHEY and CDR2 as SMNVEV (reference sequence). The CDR3: CASSLGDSNQPQHF. Here the CDR3 DNA reads TGTGCCAGCAGCCTCGGGGATAGCAATCAGCCCCAGCATTTT.

The CDR3 bases are TGTGCCAGCAGTGAAAGGGAGGAGGGTGAGCAGTTCTTC. As protein: CASSEREEGEQFF. The V gene is TRBV2, the J gene TRBJ2-1; tentative D call: TRBD2 (6 bases). Germline V gene sequence: CDR1 SNHLY, CDR2 FYNNEI. Trimming left V 2 bases short and J 9 bases short, with 11 bases between. There are 13 residues in the CDR3.

This chain links TRBV28 with TRBJ2-5; TRBD1 is a possible D gene (6 bases). The germline V gene encodes CDR1 MDHEN and CDR2 SYDVKM. V shed 6 bases and J shed 2 bases, with 13 bases lying between them. The CDR3 covers 14 residues. The CDR3 protein is CASSYTGIQETQYF. The CDR3 region has the DNA TGTGCCAGCAGCTATACAGGGATTCAAGAGACCCAGTACTTC.

Remarks on this clone: Other DNA sequences in the sample encode the same CDR3. The chain uses TRBV4-1 and TRBJ2-7; D perhaps matches TRBD1 (5 bases). The germline gives CDR1 MGHRA, CDR2 YSYEKL. Trimming pared 1 base from V and 2 bases from J, leaving 9 bases between. The CDR3 spans 14 residues. The CDR3 region is CASSQGGGTYEQYF. CDR3 nucleotide sequence: TGCGCCAGCAGCCAAGGGGGCGGAACCTACGAGCAGTACTTC.

The CDR3 region has the DNA TGCGCCAGCGCAAATCCACAGGGGACGGGGTCAGATACGCAGTATTTT. Translating it yields CASANPQGTGSDTQYF. The chain has TRBV5-1 and TRBJ2-3, with TRBD1 matching 7 bases. CDR1 and CDR2 from the germline V gene are SGHRS and YFSETQ. CDR3 length equals 16 residues. V was clipped by 7 bases and J by 4 bases; unmatched bases: 15.

This sequence joins TRBV18 and TRBJ2-7; 7 positions agree with TRBD2. Trimming took 3 bases from V and 0 from J; bases not matched to a gene: 2. The CDR3 is 14 amino acids. CDR1 is KGHSH and CDR2 is LQKENI in the germline V gene. CDR3 protein: CASSPLADSYEQYF. Here the CDR3 DNA reads TGTGCCAGCTCACCGCTAGCGGACTCCTACGAGCAGTACTTC.

The V and J genes are TRBV7-9 and TRBJ1-5, with D unclear. The germline V gene encodes CDR1 SEHNR and CDR2 FQNEAQ (reference sequence). V was trimmed by 2 bases and J by 13 bases, leaving 15 bases between them. The CDR3 totals 13 residues. CDR3 in amino acids: CASSLRGGADQHF. The DNA for the CDR3 is TGTGCCAGCAGCTTAAGAGGTGGCGCAGATCAGCATTTT.

The V and J genes are TRBV4-3 and TRBJ2-3; 8 nucleotides match TRBD1. Per the germline V gene, CDR1 is LGHNA and CDR2 is YSLEER. V was clipped by 4 bases and J by 1 base; unmatched bases: 7. CDR3 length: 16 amino acids. Written as DNA, the CDR3 is TGCGCCAGCAGCCGCCAACCGGGACAGGGCACAGATACGCAGTATTTT. Protein: CASSRQPGQGTDTQYF.